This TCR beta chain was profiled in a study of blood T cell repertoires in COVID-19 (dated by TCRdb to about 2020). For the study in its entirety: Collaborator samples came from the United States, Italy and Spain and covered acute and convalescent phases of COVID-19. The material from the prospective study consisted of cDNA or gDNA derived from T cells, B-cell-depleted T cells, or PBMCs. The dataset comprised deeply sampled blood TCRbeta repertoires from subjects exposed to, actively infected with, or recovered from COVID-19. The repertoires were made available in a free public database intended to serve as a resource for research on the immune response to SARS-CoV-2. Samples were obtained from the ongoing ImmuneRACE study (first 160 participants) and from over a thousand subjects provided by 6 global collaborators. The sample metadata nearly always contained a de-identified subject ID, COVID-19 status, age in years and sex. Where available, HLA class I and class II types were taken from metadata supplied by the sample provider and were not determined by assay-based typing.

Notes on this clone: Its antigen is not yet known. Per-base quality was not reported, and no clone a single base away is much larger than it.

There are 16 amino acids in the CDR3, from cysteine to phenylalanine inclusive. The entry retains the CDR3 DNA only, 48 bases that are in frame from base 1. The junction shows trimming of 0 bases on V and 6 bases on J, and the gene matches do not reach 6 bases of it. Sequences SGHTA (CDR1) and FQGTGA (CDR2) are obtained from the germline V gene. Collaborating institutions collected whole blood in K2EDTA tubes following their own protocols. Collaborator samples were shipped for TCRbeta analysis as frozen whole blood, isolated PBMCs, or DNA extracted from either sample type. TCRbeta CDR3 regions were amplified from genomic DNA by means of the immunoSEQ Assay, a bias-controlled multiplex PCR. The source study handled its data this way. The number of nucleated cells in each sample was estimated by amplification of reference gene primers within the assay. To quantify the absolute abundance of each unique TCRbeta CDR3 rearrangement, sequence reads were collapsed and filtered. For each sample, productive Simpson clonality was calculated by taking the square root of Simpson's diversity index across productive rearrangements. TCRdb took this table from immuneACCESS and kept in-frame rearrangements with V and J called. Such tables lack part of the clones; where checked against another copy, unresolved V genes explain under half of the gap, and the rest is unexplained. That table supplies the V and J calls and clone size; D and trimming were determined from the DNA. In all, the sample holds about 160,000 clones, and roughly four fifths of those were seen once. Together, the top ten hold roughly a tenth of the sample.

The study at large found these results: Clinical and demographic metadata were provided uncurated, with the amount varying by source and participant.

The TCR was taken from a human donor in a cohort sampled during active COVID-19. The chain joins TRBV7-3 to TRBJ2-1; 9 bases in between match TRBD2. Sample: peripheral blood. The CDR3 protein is CASSLTRLAAPNEQFF. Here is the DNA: TGTGCCAGCAGCTTAACCCGACTAGCGGCCCCCAATGAGCAGTTCTTC.